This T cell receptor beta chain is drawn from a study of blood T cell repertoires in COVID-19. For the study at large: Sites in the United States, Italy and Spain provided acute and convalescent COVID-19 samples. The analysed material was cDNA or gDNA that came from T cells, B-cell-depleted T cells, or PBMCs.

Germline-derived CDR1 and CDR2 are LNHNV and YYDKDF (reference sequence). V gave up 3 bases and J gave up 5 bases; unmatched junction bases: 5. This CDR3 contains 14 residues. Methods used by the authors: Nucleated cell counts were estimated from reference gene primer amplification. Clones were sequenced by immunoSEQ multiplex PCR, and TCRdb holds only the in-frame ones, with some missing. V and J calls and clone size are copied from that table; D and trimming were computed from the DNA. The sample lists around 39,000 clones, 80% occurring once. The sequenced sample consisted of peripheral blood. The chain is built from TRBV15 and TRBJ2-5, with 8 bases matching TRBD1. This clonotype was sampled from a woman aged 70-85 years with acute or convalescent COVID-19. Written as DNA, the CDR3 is TGTGCCACCAGCAGGGCAGGGGGCGGTGAGACCCAGTACTTC. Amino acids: CATSRAGGGETQYF.